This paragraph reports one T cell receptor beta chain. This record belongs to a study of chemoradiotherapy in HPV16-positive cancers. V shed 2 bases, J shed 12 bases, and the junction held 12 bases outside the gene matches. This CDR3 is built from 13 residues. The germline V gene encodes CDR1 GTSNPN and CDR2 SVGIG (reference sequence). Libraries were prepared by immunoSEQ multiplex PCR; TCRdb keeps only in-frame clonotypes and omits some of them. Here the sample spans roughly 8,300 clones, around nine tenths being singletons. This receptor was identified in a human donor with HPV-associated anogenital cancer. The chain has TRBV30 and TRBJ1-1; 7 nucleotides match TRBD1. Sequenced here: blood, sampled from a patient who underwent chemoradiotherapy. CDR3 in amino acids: CAWSTGGGFRTFF. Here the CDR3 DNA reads TGTGCCTGGAGTACGGGAGGGGGCTTCCGAACTTTCTTT.